Below, 24 T cell receptor beta chains from the same sample are listed, as sequenced in a study of Ad26.COV2.S vaccination and SARS-CoV-2 variants. Some clones are missing from TCRdb's copy, which holds only in-frame ones; the method was immunoSEQ multiplex PCR. This table holds hundreds of thousands of clones, around 87% found once. Treatment reported: over 15 received Ad26.COV2.S at low or high dose, single or two shots; roughly 5 received placebo; per-sample allocation not given. Collection of the samples took place on day 63 after the first injection of vaccine or placebo. The sequencing used peripheral blood, collected in a trial of Ad26.COV2.S vaccine versus placebo. The receptors here all came from a person between 18 and 65 years old who received the Ad26.COV2.S COVID-19 vaccine or a placebo.

The V gene is TRBV4-1, the J gene TRBJ2-2; D is unclear. V lost 1 base and J 1 base, leaving 7 bases between the germline ends. The CDR3 has 15 amino acids. Germline CDR1 and CDR2: MGHRA and YSYEKL. The CDR3 nucleotides are TGCGCCAGCAGCCAAGTTGCGATGAACACCGGGGAGCTGTTTTTT. This gives the protein CASSQVAMNTGELFF.

The chain uses TRBV6-2 or TRBV6-3 and TRBJ2-3, with TRBD1 as a possible D gene (5 bases). V lost 2 bases and J 0 bases, leaving 12 bases between the germline ends. The germline V gene encodes CDR1 MNHEY and CDR2 SVGEGT. CDR3 size: 16 residues. Here the CDR3 reads CASSYPLAGSTDTQYF. CDR3 DNA: TGTGCCAGCAGTTACCCCTTGGCAGGGAGCACAGATACGCAGTATTTT.

This clone has just one count. A read error may account for a junction end that differs from germline. The chain has TRBV3-1 (or the pseudogene TRBV3-2) and TRBJ1-1, with D possibly being TRBD1 (5 bases). The CDR3 covers 15 residues. Germline V gene lookup returns CDR1 LGHDT and CDR2 YNNKEL (reference sequence). Written as DNA, the CDR3 is TGTGCCAGCAGTCAAGACAAGGGGAGGAACACTGAAGCTTTCTTT. The encoded protein is CASSQDKGRNTEAFF.

The CDR3 nucleotides are TGTGCCACGGGGGAACAGTCGGATGGCTACACCTTC. This translates into CATGEQSDGYTF. The chain combines TRBV12-3 or TRBV12-4 with TRBJ1-2; perhaps TRBD1 as D (5 bases). The CDR3 has 12 amino acids. The V gene lost 10 bases and the J gene lost 6 bases, with 15 bases spanning the gap.

The chain links TRBV13 to TRBJ2-7; D is possibly TRBD2 (5 bases). V gave up 4 bases and J gave up 0 bases, with 10 bases separating them. The CDR3 contains 14 residues. CDR1 and CDR2 from the germline V gene are PRHDT and FYEKMQ (reference sequence). The CDR3 loop is CASSSPGSSYEQYF. The CDR3 DNA reads as TGTGCCAGCAGCTCCCCGGGGAGCTCCTACGAGCAGTACTTC.

This chain joins TRBV30 and TRBJ1-1; D unclear. The V end lost 2 bases, the J end lost 6 bases, and 7 bases lay between the germline ends. From germline, CDR1 is GTSNPN and CDR2 SVGIG (reference sequence). The CDR3 length is 11 residues. The CDR3 DNA sequence: TGTGCCTGGAGTACCCCCCCTGAAGCTTTCTTT. Translating it yields CAWSTPPEAFF.

The chain recombines TRBV5-5 with TRBJ1-3, with unresolved D. CDR1 is SGHKS and CDR2 is YYEKEE in the germline V gene (reference sequence). The CDR3 is 13 residues long. V was cut by 4 bases and J by 1 base, with 6 bases left in between. CDR3 sequence: CASSRESGNTIYF. The DNA of the CDR3 is TGTGCCAGCAGCCGGGAGTCTGGAAACACCATATATTTT. The whole variable domain, remainder taken from reference TRBV5-5 and TRBJ1-3, is DAGVTQSPTHLIKTRGQQVTLRCSPISGHKSVSWYQQVLGQGPQFIFQYYEKEERGRGNFPDRFSARQFPNYSSELNVNALLLGDSALYLCASSRESGNTIYFGEGSWLTVV.

This clone was seen a handful of times. The CDR3 region has the DNA TGTGCCAGCAGCCGAAAACCAGGGGGCTCCTATAATTCACCCCTCCACTTT. Translation: CASSRKPGGSYNSPLHF. The V call is TRBV3-1 (or the pseudogene TRBV3-2), the J call TRBJ1-6; 7 bases fit TRBD1. Germline V gene lookup returns CDR1 LGHDT and CDR2 YNNKEL (reference sequence). The CDR3 contains 17 residues. With V trimmed by 4 bases and J by 0 bases, 6 bases remained unmatched.

The genes are TRBV19 and TRBJ2-4, with 7 bases fitting TRBD1. V lost 0 bases and J lost 6; bases outside the gene matches: 8. The length of the CDR3 is 16 residues. Germline loops: CDR1 LNHDA, CDR2 SQIVND (reference sequence). In DNA form, the CDR3 reads TGTGCCAGTAGTATAGATGGGACAGCGACGGGAAACATTCAGTACTTC. Its protein is CASSIDGTATGNIQYF. Combining the CDR3 with reference TRBV19 and TRBJ2-4 gives the whole variable domain DGGITQSPKYLFRKEGQNVTLSCEQNLNHDAMYWYRQDPGQGLRLIYYSQIVNDFQKGDIAEGYSVSREKKESFPLTVTSAQKNPTAFYLCASSIDGTATGNIQYFGAGTRLSVL.

This clone was counted once. This chain uses TRBV5-1 with TRBJ1-1; the D gene is possibly TRBD1 (5 bases). The ends were cut back, 0 bases at V and 8 bases at J, with 11 bases in the middle. The germline V gene encodes CDR1 SGHRS and CDR2 YFSETQ. This CDR3 comprises 13 residues. Written as DNA, the CDR3 is TGCGCCAGCAGCTTGGCCGACAGTAGAGAAGCTTTCTTT. Residues: CASSLADSREAFF.

This clone was counted a single time. This sequence joins TRBV7-9 and TRBJ2-2; D is perhaps TRBD2 (6 bases). Between the trimmed V and J ends, which lost 4 bases and 8 bases, there was a span of 20 bases. The CDR3 is made up of 16 amino acids. From germline, CDR1 is SEHNR and CDR2 FQNEAQ (reference sequence). The chain's CDR3 is CASSSSSLAWFGELFF. CDR3 coding DNA: TGTGCCAGCAGCTCCAGCTCCCTAGCGTGGTTTGGGGAGCTGTTTTTT.

The V and J genes are TRBV7-3 and TRBJ2-5, with unresolved D. Per the germline V gene, CDR1 is SGHTA and CDR2 is FQGTGA. The CDR3 length is 15 residues. Trimming stripped 3 bases from V and 0 bases from J, with 11 bases between. The DNA of the CDR3 is TGTGCCAGCAGCTTGGGAACAGCCTACCAAGAGACCCAGTACTTC. It is translated as CASSLGTAYQETQYF. Based on the CDR3 plus reference TRBV7-3 and TRBJ2-5, the full variable domain is GAGVSQTPSNKVTEKGKYVELRCDPISGHTALYWYRQSLGQGPEFLIYFQGTGAADDSGLPNDRFFAVRPEGSVSTLKIQRTERGDSAVYLCASSLGTAYQETQYFGPGTRLLVL.

The chain uses TRBV4-3 and TRBJ2-1; tentatively, D is TRBD1 or TRBD2 (5 bases each). CDR1 is LGHNA, CDR2 YSLEER, per germline. The CDR3 is 16 residues long. V was cut by 0 bases and J by 3 bases, with 12 bases left in between. The CDR3 loop is CASSQDWGSSYNEQFF. The CDR3, as DNA: TGCGCCAGCAGCCAAGATTGGGGGTCGAGCTACAATGAGCAGTTCTTC.

This chain joins TRBV18 and TRBJ2-7, with 9 positions matching TRBD1. Trimming removed 3 bases from V and 0 bases from J; junction bases left unmatched: 3. Germline V lookup: CDR1 KGHSH, CDR2 LQKENI. The CDR3 runs to 15 residues. The CDR3 protein is CASSPGTGISYEQYF. CDR3 coding DNA: TGTGCCAGCTCACCTGGGACAGGGATCTCCTACGAGCAGTACTTC.

The chain employs TRBV4-2 and TRBJ1-1, with D perhaps TRBD1 (6 bases). The CDR3 is 14 amino acids. Germline CDR1 and CDR2: LGHNA and YNFKEQ. V was trimmed by 4 bases and J by 3 bases, leaving 12 bases between them. The CDR3 DNA follows: TGTGCCAGCAGCCCCCGACAGGACGACACTGAAGCTTTCTTT. Its protein is CASSPRQDDTEAFF.

The chain links TRBV10-3 to TRBJ1-6; TRBD1 agrees at 7 bases. The germline gives CDR1 ENHRY, CDR2 SYGVKD. The CDR3 contains 17 residues. V lost 3 bases to trimming and J lost 9 bases; unmatched junction nucleotides: 14. Here the CDR3 reads CAISDETGIRLSSPLHF. In nucleotides, the CDR3 is TGTGCCATCAGTGACGAGACAGGGATTCGGTTGAGTTCACCCCTCCACTTT.

J is TRBJ2-7 and V is TRBV19; a possible D gene is TRBD1 (5 bases). The CDR3 length is 15 residues. V lost 1 base and J lost 2, with 12 bases in between. In germline, CDR1 is LNHDA, CDR2 SQIVND (reference sequence). The CDR3 loop is CASSIAAGKTYEQYF. DNA for the CDR3: TGTGCCAGTAGTATAGCGGCAGGGAAAACCTACGAGCAGTACTTC.

This clone was seen a few times. The chain is built from TRBV6-1 and TRBJ1-1, with D tentatively TRBD1 (5 bases). This CDR3 comprises 14 residues. V was cut by 1 base and J by 4 bases, with 10 bases left in between. Germline V gives CDR1 MNHNS, CDR2 SASEGT. CDR3 in DNA: TGTGCCAGCAGTGAAGTTCGGGGCCCCACTGAAGCTTTCTTT. The encoded protein is CASSEVRGPTEAFF.

The gene calls are TRBV6-2 or TRBV6-3 and TRBJ1-2, with D unclear. The ends were cut back, 2 bases at V and 3 bases at J, with 16 bases in the middle. CDR1 and CDR2 (germline): MNHEY, SVGEGT. This CDR3 is built from 16 residues. The CDR3 region has the DNA TGTGCCAGCAGTTACCTTGCCGGGCCCCAAGACTATGGCTACACCTTC. Amino acids: CASSYLAGPQDYGYTF.

This chain uses TRBV4-2 with TRBJ1-3, with D unresolved. Trimming removed 0 bases at V and 2 bases at J, with 8 bases between. The CDR3 is 15 residues long. CDR1 and CDR2 (germline): LGHNA, YNFKEQ. CDR3 bases: TGTGCCAGCAGCCAAGATCTAAGTGCTGGAAACACCATATATTTT. Translating gives CASSQDLSAGNTIYF.

This chain connects TRBV6-2 or TRBV6-3 to TRBJ2-7, with a weak D call TRBD1 (5 bases). CDR1 and CDR2 (germline): MNHEY, SVGEGT. Trimming stripped 4 bases from V and 7 bases from J, with 11 bases between. The CDR3 extends over 12 amino acids. The CDR3 reads CASSWAGNEQYF. As DNA, the CDR3 is TGTGCCAGCAGTTGGGCAGGGAATGAGCAGTACTTC.

Here the CDR3 DNA reads TGTGCCAGCAGCACCACCCCCGGGACAGGGGAAGGAGAGACCCAGTACTTC. Translation gives CASSTTPGTGEGETQYF. The chain combines TRBV7-2 with TRBJ2-5; 10 bases are a match to TRBD1. The V gene's germline CDR1 is SGHTA and CDR2 FQGNSA. The CDR3 sequence is 17 residues long. The J segment lost 4 bases and the V segment lost 5 bases, leaving 13 bases of the junction unmatched.

This clone was seen a few times. The chain carries TRBV7-6 and TRBJ1-1; D is uncertain. Between the trimmed V and J ends, which lost 7 bases and 3 bases, there was a span of 15 bases. The CDR3 extends over 14 amino acids. Germline V CDR1 and CDR2: SGHVS, FNYEAQ. This CDR3 is CASTPGELYTEAFF. DNA of the CDR3: TGTGCCAGCACCCCTGGGGAGTTGTACACTGAAGCTTTCTTT.

The chain couples TRBV30 to TRBJ1-2, with D hard to call. This CDR3 is built from 11 residues. The V end was cut by 8 bases, the J end by 8 bases, with 15 bases between. Per germline, CDR1 GTSNPN and CDR2 SVGIG (reference sequence). CDR3 sequence reads: CAQNHQSGYTF. In DNA, the CDR3 is TGTGCCCAAAATCACCAGTCCGGCTACACCTTC. Supplemented by reference TRBV30 and TRBJ1-2, the full variable domain reads SQTIHQWPATLVQPVGSPLSLECTVEGTSNPNLYWYRQAAGRGLQLLFYSVGIGQISSEVPQNLSASRPQDRQFILSSKKLLLSDSGFYLCAQNHQSGYTFGSGTRLTVV.